This TCR beta chain was identified during a study of shared clonotypes between healthy human individuals. Sorted-subset replicate PCR reactions were performed with about 190 ng DNA, corresponding to tens of thousands of T cell genomes. Here immunoSEQ multiplex PCR was the method, and the copy in TCRdb shows in-frame clones only, minus some. Here the sample spans more than 2,000,000 clones, 85% to 95% being singletons. Germline-derived CDR1 and CDR2 are SGHAT and FQDESV (reference sequence). The CDR3 runs 15 residues. Deletions cut 5 bases from V and 6 bases from J, with 19 bases between. The sample was naive CD4+ T cells from PBMCs. The subset denotes: CD45RA+ positively selected. The chain employs TRBV11-1 and TRBJ1-2; possible D gene TRBD1, 5 bases. The TCR comes from a man in his late teens or twenties in good health. Some clones in this sample may be carry-over from other donors' samples. The CDR3 bases are TGTGCCAGCAGCCCCCGGGACGGACCTAGCCATGGCTACACCTTC. Translation: CASSPRDGPSHGYTF.